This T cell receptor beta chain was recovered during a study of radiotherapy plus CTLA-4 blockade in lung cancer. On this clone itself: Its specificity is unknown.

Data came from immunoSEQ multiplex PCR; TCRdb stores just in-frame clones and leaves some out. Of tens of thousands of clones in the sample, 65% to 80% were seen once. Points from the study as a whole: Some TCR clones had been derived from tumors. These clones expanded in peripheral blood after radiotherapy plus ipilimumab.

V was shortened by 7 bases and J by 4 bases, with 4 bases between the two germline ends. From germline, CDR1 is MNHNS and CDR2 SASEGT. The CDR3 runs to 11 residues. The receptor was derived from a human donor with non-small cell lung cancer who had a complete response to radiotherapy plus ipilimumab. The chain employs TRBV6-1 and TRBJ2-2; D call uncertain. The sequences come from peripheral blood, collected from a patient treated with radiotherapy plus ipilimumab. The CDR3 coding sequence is TGTGCCAGCACCCGCACCGGGGAGCTGTTTTTT. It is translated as CASTRTGELFF.